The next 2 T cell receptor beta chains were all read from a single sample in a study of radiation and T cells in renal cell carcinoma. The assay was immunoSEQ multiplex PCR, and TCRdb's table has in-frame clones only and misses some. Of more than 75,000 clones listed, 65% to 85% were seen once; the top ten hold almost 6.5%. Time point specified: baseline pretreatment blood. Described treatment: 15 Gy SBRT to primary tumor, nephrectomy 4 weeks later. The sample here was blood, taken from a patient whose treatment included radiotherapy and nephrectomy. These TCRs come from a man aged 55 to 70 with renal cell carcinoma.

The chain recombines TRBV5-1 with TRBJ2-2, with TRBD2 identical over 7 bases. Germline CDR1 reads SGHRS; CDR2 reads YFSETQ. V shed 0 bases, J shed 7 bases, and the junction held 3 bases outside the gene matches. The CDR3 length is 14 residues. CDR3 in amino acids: CASSLGLAGGELFF. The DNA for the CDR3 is TGCGCCAGCAGCTTGGGACTAGCAGGCGGGGAGCTGTTTTTT.

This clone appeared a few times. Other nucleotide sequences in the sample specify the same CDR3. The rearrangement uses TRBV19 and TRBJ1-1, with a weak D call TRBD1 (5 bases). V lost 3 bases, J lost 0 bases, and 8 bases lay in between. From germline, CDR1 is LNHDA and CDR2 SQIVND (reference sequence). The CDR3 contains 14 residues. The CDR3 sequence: CASSIAGLNTEAFF. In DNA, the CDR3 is TGTGCCAGTAGTATTGCAGGGTTGAACACTGAAGCTTTCTTT.